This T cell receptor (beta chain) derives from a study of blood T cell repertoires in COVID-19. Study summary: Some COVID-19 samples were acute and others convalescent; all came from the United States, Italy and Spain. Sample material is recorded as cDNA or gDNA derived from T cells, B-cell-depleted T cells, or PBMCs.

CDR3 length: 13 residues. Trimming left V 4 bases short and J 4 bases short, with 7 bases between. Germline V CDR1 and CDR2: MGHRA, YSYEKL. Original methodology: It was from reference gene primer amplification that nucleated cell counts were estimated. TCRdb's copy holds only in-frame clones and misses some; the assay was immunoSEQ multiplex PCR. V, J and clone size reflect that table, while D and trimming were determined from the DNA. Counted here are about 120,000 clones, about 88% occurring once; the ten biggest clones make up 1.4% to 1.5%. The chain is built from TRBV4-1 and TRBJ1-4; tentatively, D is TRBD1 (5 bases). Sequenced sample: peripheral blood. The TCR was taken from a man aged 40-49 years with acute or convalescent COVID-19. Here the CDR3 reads CASSRDSNEKLFF. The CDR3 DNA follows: TGCGCCAGCAGCCGCGACAGTAATGAAAAACTGTTTTTT.